The entry that follows covers one T cell receptor (beta chain) sequence. No cognate antigen has been identified for it. Base qualities are not at hand, and no much larger clone is one base apart. This entry comes from a study of shared T cell receptors in the human thymus (dated by TCRdb to the early 2020s). For the wider study: The study examined how the human thymus generates shared, self-reactive T-cell receptor alpha chains.

Deletion took 9 bases off V and 0 bases off J, with a span of 12 bases between the germline ends. For CDR1 and CDR2, the germline V gene lists SNHLY and FYNNEI. Including the terminal cysteine and phenylalanine, the CDR3 comprises 14 residues. Just CDR3 DNA is preserved here, 42 bases in frame from base 1. The receptor library was made with the immunoSEQ multiplex PCR assay. TCRdb took over this immuneACCESS table, retaining in-frame rearrangements with V and J assigned. Such tables are incomplete; in checked studies, under half of the missing clones stem from an unresolved V gene, and the remainder is unexplained. The sample table holds under 450,000 clones, of which approximately 95% were seen once. Clones ranked in the top ten supply about 0.02% of the sample.

Recombination linked TRBV2 to TRBJ2-1; the D gene assignment is ambiguous. Sequenced input: thymocytes. This clonotype was obtained from a human donor. In nucleotide form, the sequence is TGTGCCAGGCGGTGGCTGAGCTCCTACAATGAGCAGTTCTTC. This yields the protein CARRWLSSYNEQFF.